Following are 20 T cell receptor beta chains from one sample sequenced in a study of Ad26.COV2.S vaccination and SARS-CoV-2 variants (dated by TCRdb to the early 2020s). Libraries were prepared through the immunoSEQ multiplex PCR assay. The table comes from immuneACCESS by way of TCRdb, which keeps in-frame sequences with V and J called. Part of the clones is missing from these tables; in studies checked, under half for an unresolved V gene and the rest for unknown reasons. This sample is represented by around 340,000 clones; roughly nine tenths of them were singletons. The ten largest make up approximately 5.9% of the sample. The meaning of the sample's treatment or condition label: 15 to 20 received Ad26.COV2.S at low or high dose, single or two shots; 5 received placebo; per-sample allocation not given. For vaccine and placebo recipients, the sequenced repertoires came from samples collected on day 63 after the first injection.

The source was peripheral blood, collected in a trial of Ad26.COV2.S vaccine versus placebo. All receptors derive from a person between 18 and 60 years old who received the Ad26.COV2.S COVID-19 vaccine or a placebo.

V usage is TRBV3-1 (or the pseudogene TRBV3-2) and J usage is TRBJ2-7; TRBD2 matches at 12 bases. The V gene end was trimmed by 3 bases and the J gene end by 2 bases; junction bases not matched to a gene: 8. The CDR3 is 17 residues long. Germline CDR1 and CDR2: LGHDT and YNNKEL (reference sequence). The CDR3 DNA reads TGTGCCAGCAGCCAGGCTAGCGGGAGGGCCGTCCCCTACGAGCAGTACTTC. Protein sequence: CASSQASGRAVPYEQYF.

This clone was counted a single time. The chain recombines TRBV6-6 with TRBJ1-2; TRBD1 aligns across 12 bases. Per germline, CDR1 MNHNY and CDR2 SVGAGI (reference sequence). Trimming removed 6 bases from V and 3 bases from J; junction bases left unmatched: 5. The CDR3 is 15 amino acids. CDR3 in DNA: TGTGCCAGCAGCTCCGGGACAGGGGGCGACTATGGCTACACCTTC. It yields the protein CASSSGTGGDYGYTF.

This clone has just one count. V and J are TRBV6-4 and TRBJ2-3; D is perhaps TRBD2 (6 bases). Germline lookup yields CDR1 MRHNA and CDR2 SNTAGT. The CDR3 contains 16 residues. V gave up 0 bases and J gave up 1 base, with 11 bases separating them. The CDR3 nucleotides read TGTGCCAGCAGTGACTCGAAGACGGGGGGCACAGATACGCAGTATTTT. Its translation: CASSDSKTGGTDTQYF.

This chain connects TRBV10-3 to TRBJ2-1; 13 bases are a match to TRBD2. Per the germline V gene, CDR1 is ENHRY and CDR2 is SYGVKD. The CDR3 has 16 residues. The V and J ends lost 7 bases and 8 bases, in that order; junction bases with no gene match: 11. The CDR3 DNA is TGTGCCATCACGCTCGGGACTAGCGGGACGTCCGATGAGCAGTTCTTC. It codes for CAITLGTSGTSDEQFF.

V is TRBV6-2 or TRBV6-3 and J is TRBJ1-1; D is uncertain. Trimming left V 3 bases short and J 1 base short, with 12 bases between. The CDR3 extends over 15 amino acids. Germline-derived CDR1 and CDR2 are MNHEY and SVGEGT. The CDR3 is CASSYGRRGNTEAFF. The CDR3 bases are TGTGCCAGCAGTTATGGGAGGCGGGGGAACACTGAAGCTTTCTTT.

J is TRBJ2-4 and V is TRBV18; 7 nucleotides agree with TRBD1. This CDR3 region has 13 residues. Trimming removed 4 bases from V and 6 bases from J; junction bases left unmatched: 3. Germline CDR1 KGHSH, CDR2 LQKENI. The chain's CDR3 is CASSRDRRNIQYF. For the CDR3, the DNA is TGTGCCAGCTCACGGGACAGAAGAAACATTCAGTACTTC.

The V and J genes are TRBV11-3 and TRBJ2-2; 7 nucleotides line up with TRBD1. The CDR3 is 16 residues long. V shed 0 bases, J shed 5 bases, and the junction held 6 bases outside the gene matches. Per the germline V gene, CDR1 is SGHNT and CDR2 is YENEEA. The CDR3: CASSLETGVGTGELFF. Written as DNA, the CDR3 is TGTGCCAGCAGCTTAGAAACAGGGGTAGGAACCGGGGAGCTGTTTTTT.

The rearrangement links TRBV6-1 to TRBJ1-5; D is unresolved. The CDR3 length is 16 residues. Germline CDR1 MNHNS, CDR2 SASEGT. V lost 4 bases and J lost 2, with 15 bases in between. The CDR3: CASSGASGYGNQPQHF. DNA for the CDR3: TGTGCCAGCAGTGGTGCGTCGGGATATGGCAATCAGCCCCAGCATTTT.

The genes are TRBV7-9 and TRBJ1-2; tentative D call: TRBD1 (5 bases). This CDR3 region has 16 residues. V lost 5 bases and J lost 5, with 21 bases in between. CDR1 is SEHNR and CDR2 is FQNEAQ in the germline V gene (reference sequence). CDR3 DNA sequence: TGTGCCAGCAGCCCTCCCCAACTGGGGACTGAATATGGCTACACCTTC. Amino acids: CASSPPQLGTEYGYTF. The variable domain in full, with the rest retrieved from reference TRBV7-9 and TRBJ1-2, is DTGVSQNPRHKITKRGQNVTFRCDPISEHNRLYWYRQTLGQGPEFLTYFQNEAQLEKSRLLSDRFSAERPKGSFSTLEIQRTEQGDSAMYLCASSPPQLGTEYGYTFGSGTRLTVV.

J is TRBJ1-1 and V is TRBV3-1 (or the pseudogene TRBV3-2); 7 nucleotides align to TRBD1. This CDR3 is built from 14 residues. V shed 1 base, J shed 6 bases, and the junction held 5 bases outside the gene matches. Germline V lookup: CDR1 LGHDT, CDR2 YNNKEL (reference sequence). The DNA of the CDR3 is TGTGCCAGCAGCCAAGGACAGGGTTTCGCTGAAGCTTTCTTT. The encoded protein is CASSQGQGFAEAFF.

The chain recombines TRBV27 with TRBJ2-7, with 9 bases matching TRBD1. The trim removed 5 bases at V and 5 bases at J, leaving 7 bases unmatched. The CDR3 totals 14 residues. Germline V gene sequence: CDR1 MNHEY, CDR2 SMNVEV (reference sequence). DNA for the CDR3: TGTGCCAGCAGTCCGTACCGGACAGGGGACGAGCAGTACTTC. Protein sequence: CASSPYRTGDEQYF.

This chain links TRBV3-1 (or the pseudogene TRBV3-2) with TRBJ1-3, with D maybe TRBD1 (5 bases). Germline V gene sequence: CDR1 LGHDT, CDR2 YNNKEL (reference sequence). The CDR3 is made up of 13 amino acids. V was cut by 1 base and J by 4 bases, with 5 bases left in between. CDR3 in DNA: TGTGCCAGCAGCCAAGGGACAGGAAACACCATATATTTT. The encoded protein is CASSQGTGNTIYF.

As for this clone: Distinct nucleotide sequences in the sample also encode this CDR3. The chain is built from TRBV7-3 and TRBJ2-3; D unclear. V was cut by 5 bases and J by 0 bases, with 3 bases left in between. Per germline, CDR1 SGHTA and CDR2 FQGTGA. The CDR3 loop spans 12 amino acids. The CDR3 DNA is TGTGCCAGCAGCCGAAGCACAGATACGCAGTATTTT. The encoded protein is CASSRSTDTQYF.

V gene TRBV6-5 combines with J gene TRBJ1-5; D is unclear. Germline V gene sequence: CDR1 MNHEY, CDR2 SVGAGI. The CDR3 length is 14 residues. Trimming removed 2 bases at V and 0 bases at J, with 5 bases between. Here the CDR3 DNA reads TGTGCCAGCAGTTACGGGCATAGCAATCAGCCCCAGCATTTT. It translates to CASSYGHSNQPQHF.

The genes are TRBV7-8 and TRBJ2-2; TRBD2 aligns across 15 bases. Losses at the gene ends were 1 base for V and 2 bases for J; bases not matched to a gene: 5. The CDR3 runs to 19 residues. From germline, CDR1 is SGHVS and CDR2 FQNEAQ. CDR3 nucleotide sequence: TGTGCCAGCAGCTTAGGCGGGACTAGCGGGAGGTTCAACACCGGGGAGCTGTTTTTT. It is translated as CASSLGGTSGRFNTGELFF. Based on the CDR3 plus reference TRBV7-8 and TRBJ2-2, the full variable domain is GAGVSQSPRYKVAKRGQDVALRCDPISGHVSLFWYQQALGQGPEFLTYFQNEAQLDKSGLPSDRFFAERPEGSVSTLKIQRTQQEDSAVYLCASSLGGTSGRFNTGELFFGEGSRLTVL.

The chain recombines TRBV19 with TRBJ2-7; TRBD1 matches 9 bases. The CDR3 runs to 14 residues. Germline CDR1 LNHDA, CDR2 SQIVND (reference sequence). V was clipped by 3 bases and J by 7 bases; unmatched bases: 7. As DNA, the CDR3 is TGTGCCAGTAGTATCAACAGGGGGCGTCGGGAGCAGTACTTC. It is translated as CASSINRGRREQYF.

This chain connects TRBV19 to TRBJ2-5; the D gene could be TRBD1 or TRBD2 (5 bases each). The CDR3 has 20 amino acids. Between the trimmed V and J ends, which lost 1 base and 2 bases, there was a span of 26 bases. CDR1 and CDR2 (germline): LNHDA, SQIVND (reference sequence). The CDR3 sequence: CASSIVLFPGEGRPQETQYF. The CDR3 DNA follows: TGTGCCAGTAGTATAGTCCTATTCCCCGGAGAGGGGCGCCCACAAGAGACCCAGTACTTC.

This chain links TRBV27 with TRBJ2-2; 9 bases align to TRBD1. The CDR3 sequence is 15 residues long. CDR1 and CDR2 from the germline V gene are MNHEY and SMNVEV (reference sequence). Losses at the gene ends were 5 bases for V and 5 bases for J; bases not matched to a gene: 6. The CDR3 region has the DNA TGTGCCAGCAGTCTACAGGGGGCTTTGACCGGGGAGCTGTTTTTT. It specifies CASSLQGALTGELFF.

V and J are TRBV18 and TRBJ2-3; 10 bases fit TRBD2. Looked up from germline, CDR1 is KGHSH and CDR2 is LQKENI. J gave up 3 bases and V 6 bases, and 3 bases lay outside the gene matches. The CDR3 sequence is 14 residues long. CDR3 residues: CASSPSGRTDTQYF. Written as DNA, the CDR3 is TGTGCCAGCTCCCCTAGCGGGAGAACAGATACGCAGTATTTT. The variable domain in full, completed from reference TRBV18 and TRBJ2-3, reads NAGVMQNPRHLVRRRGQEARLRCSPMKGHSHVYWYRQLPEEGLKFMVYLQKENIIDESGMPKERFSAEFPKEGPSILRIQQVVRGDSAAYFCASSPSGRTDTQYFGPGTRLTVL.

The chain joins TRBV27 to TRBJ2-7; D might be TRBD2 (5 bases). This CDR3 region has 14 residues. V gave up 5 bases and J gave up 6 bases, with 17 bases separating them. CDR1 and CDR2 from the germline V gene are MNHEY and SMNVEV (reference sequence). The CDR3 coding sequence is TGTGCCAGCAGTCCCCTCATTGAGGGTCGCGAGCAGTACTTC. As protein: CASSPLIEGREQYF.